A selection of T cell receptor beta chains follows, all from one sample in a study of vaccination effects on CD4 cells after COVID-19. Generated by immunoSEQ multiplex PCR, the TCRdb table keeps only in-frame clones and is missing some. Seen here are over 60,000 clones, 70% to 80% observed once, and the top ten hold approximately 3%. No antigen has been identified for these receptors. The material was CD4+ T cells from PBMCs cultured with HCoV-NL63 spike peptides, obtained before COVID-19 vaccination. The receptors stem from a human donor who received a COVID-19 vaccine. Both conserved end residues are part of each CDR3. The D gene is left open where the match is weak. For some rows the clone size is stated as once, few or many, or as a class when expanded; others skip it.

V: TRBV5-1; J: TRBJ2-5; size: -; D: -; DNA: TGCGCCAGCAATTTCCGTGCAGGGCCCCAAGAGACCCAGTACTTC; CDR3: CASNFRAGPQETQYF
V: TRBV7-3; J: TRBJ2-3; size: few; D: TRBD1; DNA: TGTGCCAGCAGCTTAGGACCGACAGGGGCCGCAGATACGCAGTATTTT; CDR3: CASSLGPTGAADTQYF
V: TRBV11-2; J: TRBJ2-5; size: -; D: -; DNA: TGTGCCAGCAGCCCGGACTGGAAAGAGACCCAGTACTTC; CDR3: CASSPDWKETQYF
V: TRBV7-6; J: TRBJ2-3; size: -; D: -; DNA: TGTGCCAGCAGCTTAGCGGGGACCGCAGCCAAAGATACGCAGTATTTT; CDR3: CASSLAGTAAKDTQYF
V: TRBV6-6; J: TRBJ1-2; size: -; D: TRBD1; DNA: TGTGCCAGCAGCTCCGGACAGGTCGCTAACTATGGCTACACCTTC; CDR3: CASSSGQVANYGYTF
V: TRBV19; J: TRBJ2-4; size: -; D: -; DNA: TGTGCCAGTATTGGTCAGGGGGGGGCCAAAAACATTCAGTACTTC; CDR3: CASIGQGGAKNIQYF
V: TRBV4-1; J: TRBJ1-4; size: -; D: -; DNA: TGCGCCAGCAGCCAAGACGGTGGGGGTGAAAAACTGTTTTTT; CDR3: CASSQDGGGEKLFF
V: TRBV19; J: TRBJ2-2; size: -; D: -; DNA: TGTGCCAGTAGTAACCCAGGGGCGATCGCCGGGGAGCTGTTTTTT; CDR3: CASSNPGAIAGELFF
V: TRBV19; J: TRBJ1-6; size: -; D: -; DNA: TGTGCCACTCGGAGGCAGGGAGTCGGAAATTCACCCCTCCACTTT; CDR3: CATRRQGVGNSPLHF
V: TRBV3-1/TRBV3-2; J: TRBJ2-3; size: -; D: TRBD2; DNA: TGTGCCAGCAGCCCCAAGAGGTCATCGGGGGGAGGGACAGATACGCAGTATTTT; CDR3: CASSPKRSSGGGTDTQYF
V: TRBV28; J: TRBJ1-1; size: once; D: -; DNA: TGTGCCAGCAGTAAATATCGTTCGGGGGGCACTGAAGCTTTCTTT; CDR3: CASSKYRSGGTEAFF
V: TRBV20-1; J: TRBJ1-2; size: -; D: -; DNA: TGCAGTGCCACAGAAGCAGGCTACACCTTC; CDR3: CSATEAGYTF
V: TRBV24-1; J: TRBJ2-2; size: -; D: -; DNA: TGTGCCACCAGTGACCCCTTAGGCGCGAACACCGGGGAGCTGTTTTTT; CDR3: CATSDPLGANTGELFF
V: TRBV7-6; J: TRBJ1-1; size: few; D: -; DNA: TGTGCCAGCAGCCGCGGGTTTGAAGCTTTCTTT; CDR3: CASSRGFEAFF
V: TRBV29-1; J: TRBJ2-3; size: -; D: TRBD1; DNA: TGCAGCGGTAGGGACAGGGGCCTATTATCTAGCACAGATACGCAGTATTTT; CDR3: CSGRDRGLLSSTDTQYF
V: TRBV5-1; J: TRBJ1-5; size: -; D: -; DNA: TGCGCCAGGGTCACCTCAGGGAATCAGCCCCAGCATTTT; CDR3: CARVTSGNQPQHF
V: TRBV4-1; J: TRBJ1-3; size: few; D: -; DNA: TGCGCCAGCAGCCAAGTAGGAGGGGATGGAAACACCATATATTTT; CDR3: CASSQVGGDGNTIYF
V: TRBV5-1; J: TRBJ2-1; size: few; D: -; DNA: TGCGCCAGCAGCTTGTTGGGTTGGGACAATGAGCAGTTCTTC; CDR3: CASSLLGWDNEQFF
V: TRBV24-1; J: TRBJ2-1; size: -; D: -; DNA: TGTGCCACCAGTGGCCTAAACAATGAGCAGTTCTTC; CDR3: CATSGLNNEQFF
V: TRBV11-2; J: TRBJ2-3; size: -; D: -; DNA: TGTGCCAGCAGCTTACAGTTGCCAGATACGCAGTATTTT; CDR3: CASSLQLPDTQYF
V: TRBV2; J: TRBJ2-5; size: -; D: -; DNA: TGTGCCAGCAGGTTCGGGACGTATGAAGAGACCCAGTACTTC; CDR3: CASRFGTYEETQYF
V: TRBV12-3/TRBV12-4; J: TRBJ1-2; size: few; D: -; DNA: TGTGCCAGCAGTTTTAACCGTGGCTACACCTTC; CDR3: CASSFNRGYTF